This record concerns one T cell receptor (beta chain) sequence. The source of the sample is a study of blood T cell repertoires in COVID-19. Turning to the study itself: Sources were T cells, B-cell-depleted T cells, or PBMCs; the material itself was cDNA or gDNA.

As originally analysed: It was from reference gene primer amplification that nucleated cell counts were estimated. Here immunoSEQ multiplex PCR was the method, and the copy in TCRdb shows in-frame clones only, minus some. V and J calls and clone size are given by that table; D and trimming were obtained from the DNA. The data show 250,000 to 300,000 clones, approximately 86% seen once. The sequenced sample was peripheral blood. This sequence originates from a woman under 30 with acute or convalescent COVID-19.

CDR3 sequence (DNA): TGTGCCAGCAGCTTACGACCGGGACTAGCGGGAGTGGGGTATTGGGATGAGCAGTTCTTC. Residues: CASSLRPGLAGVGYWDEQFF. This rearrangement joins TRBV13 to TRBJ2-1; 14 positions match TRBD2. Germline CDR1 and CDR2: PRHDT and FYEKMQ (reference sequence). This CDR3 has 20 amino acids. V lost 2 bases, J lost 8 bases, and 17 bases stayed unmatched.